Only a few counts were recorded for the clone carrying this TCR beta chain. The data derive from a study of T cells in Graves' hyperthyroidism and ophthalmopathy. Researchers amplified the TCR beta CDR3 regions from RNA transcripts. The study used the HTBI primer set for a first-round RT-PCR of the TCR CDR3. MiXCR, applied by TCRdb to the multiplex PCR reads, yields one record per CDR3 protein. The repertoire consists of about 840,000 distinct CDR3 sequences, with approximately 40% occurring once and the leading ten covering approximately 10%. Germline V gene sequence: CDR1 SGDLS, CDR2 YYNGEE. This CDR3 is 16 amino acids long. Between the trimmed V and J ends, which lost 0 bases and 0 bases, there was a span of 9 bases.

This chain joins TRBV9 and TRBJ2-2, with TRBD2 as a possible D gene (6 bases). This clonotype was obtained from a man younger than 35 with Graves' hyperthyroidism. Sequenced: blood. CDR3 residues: CASSVVAGTNTGELFF. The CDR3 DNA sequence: TGTGCCAGCAGCGTAGTCGCGGGGACGAACACCGGGGAGCTGTTTTTT. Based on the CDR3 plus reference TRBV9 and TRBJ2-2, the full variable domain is DSGVTQTPKHLITATGQRVTLRCSPRSGDLSVYWYQQSLDQGLQFLIQYYNGEERAKGNILERFSAQQFPDLHSELNLSSLELGDSALYFCASSVVAGTNTGELFFGEGSRLTVL.